The entry below gives a single TCR beta chain sequence along with its context. The table lists this clone with a few counts. Its antigen target is currently unknown. The record has no base qualities; no much larger clone is one base away. In the germline V gene (reference sequence), CDR1 corresponds to SEHNR and CDR2 to FQNEAQ. V is pruned by 4 bases and J by 3 bases, leaving 4 bases of the junction without a gene match. From the cysteine up to the phenylalanine, the CDR3 has a length of 14 residues. CDR3 DNA only is kept here, 42 bases in frame from base 1. The data derive from a study of beta chain features in type 1 diabetes (dated 2018 in TCRdb). Concerning the study at large: Mean age, gender distribution, total cell number and subset yield did not differ between patients and healthy donors. A total of 85 million to 140 million sorted cells were examined across all samples, and a strong correlation was observed between cell number per subset and RNA yield. In the study, TCRB repertoires of sorted circulating CD4+ T cell subsets from recently diagnosed type 1 diabetes patients were compared with those of matched healthy donors. Regulatory and stem cell-like memory subsets were obtained from only 8 patients and roughly eight healthy donors, while naive and central memory subsets were obtained from all 28 donors. The paper's findings and limits, for the study overall: Fewer insertions and more nucleotide deletions at VDJ recombination sites were observed in patients with type 1 diabetes, implying thymic rearrangement abnormalities. Shorter templates might have been favored by PCR, but patient and control samples were amplified and corrected together, so both groups would have been affected equally by any skew. Sequencing cDNA rather than genomic DNA could over-represent highly expressing activated cells, although activation and CD3 levels did not differ between groups. Naive, central memory and regulatory TCRB repertoires appeared to be more alike among patients than among healthy donors. Type 1 diabetes patients showed a moderate but significant shortening of TCRB CDR3 length in all four CD4+ subsets. Only small numbers of individuals were included in the HLA sub-analyses, which left unresolved whether HLA type had any influence on TCRB rearrangement.

Each donor gave one peripheral blood draw, approximately 110 mL on average, collected into heparinised tubes. A BD FACSAria II and a panel including CD45RO, CCR7, CD25, CD127, CD95 and CD27 were used to sort naive, central memory, regulatory and stem cell-like memory CD4+ T cells. A purity above 98% was achieved for all sorted populations. PBMCs were separated immediately by Lymphoprep density gradient centrifugation and were stained directly, without being cultured. Samples were stained and sorted in pairs, with one healthy donor and one patient per experiment, so that batch effects were minimized. The entire amount of isolated RNA was reverse transcribed using the High Capacity cDNA Reverse Transcription Kit, so the sequenced TCRB transcripts were expressed ones. Naive, central memory and regulatory T cell samples underwent deep immunoSEQ sequencing, averaging about 3.57 million total reads per sample. Sorted cells were lysed in RLT buffer and RNA was extracted with DNase-treated RNeasy Micro or Mini kits, depending on cell number. To prevent cross-contamination, every cell subset was processed on its own, while patient and healthy donor samples were processed together. The immunoSEQ multiplex PCR was used to amplify TCRB sequences from cDNA, generating 87-bp fragments that spanned the CDR3 region. Amplicons were sequenced on the Illumina HiSeq platform. From the authors' description of their analysis: PCR bias was computationally corrected using synthetic template baselines, reads within Hamming distance 2 were collapsed, and singletons that could not be merged were discarded. By aligning reads against IMGT, V, D and J genes, CDR3 length, and insertions or deletions at six rearrangement sites were assigned. Within each subset, clonotype counts were normalized to sorted cell number, and only after that were true diversity and Gini coefficients computed with the tcR R package. The overlap coefficient, calculated on TCRB nucleotide sequences, was used to quantify repertoire sharing. Out-of-frame TCRB sequences from naive cells were analyzed as a proxy for the pre-selection repertoire. TCRdb re-hosts the immuneACCESS table, in-frame sequences only. Its copies lack some clones; in the studies checked, an unresolved V gene accounts for under half of them, and the cause for the rest is not known. V, J and clone size were drawn from that table, and D and trimming were deduced from the DNA. This sample gives over 200,000 clones in total; roughly 10% of them show up just once. The ten largest make up more than 0.015% of the sample.

Sequenced sample: naive CD4+ T cells from blood. What this sample's cell subset or site label stands for: true naive CD4+ T cells. The sequence derives from a man aged 25-45 years with type 1 diabetes. This sequence uses TRBV7-9 and TRBJ2-7; TRBD2 fits 9 bases in the junction. The DNA sequence is as follows: TGTGCCAGCAGCTCGGGGACTAGCAGCTACGAGCAGTACTTC. This translates into CASSSGTSSYEQYF.